The clone carrying this TCR beta chain has a single count. Running of the assay took place at deep level. The genomic DNA of each subset was split evenly across several immunoSEQ plates. The data were produced by immunoSEQ multiplex PCR, yet TCRdb's version contains in-frame clones alone and is incomplete. Among millions of clones listed, about 92% were seen once. These data come from a study of shared clonotypes between healthy human individuals. Study overall: Plates per donor: three CD4 naive, three CD4 memory, two CD8 naive, one CD8 memory.

V dropped 3 bases and J dropped 6; count of bases not matched to a gene: 5. Per the germline V gene, CDR1 is MNHEY and CDR2 is SMNVEV (reference sequence). The length of the CDR3 is 14 residues. In the naive CD8 group, cells lacked CD45RO and were positively selected for CCR7, so terminally differentiated effector memory CD45RA+ cells were left out. The V call is TRBV27, the J call TRBJ2-1; 7 nucleotides align to TRBD2. Sequences were obtained from naive CD8+ T cells from PBMCs. This clonotype was sampled from a man aged 18-30 years in good health. Some clones in this sample may be carry-over from other donors' samples. The CDR3 DNA sequence: TGTGCCAGCAGTTTGCTAGCGGACCCCAATGAGCAGTTCTTC. This gives the protein CASSLLADPNEQFF.